A selection of T cell receptor beta chains follows, all from one sample in a study of Graves' ophthalmopathy and Graves' hyperthyroidism. Each CDR3 protein gets one entry after TCRdb re-called the multiplex PCR reads with MiXCR. The repertoire holds 400,000 to 450,000 distinct CDR3 sequences, around a fifth seen once, with 2.5% to 3.5% in the top ten. The material sequenced was peripheral blood. Every receptor here comes from a young woman with stable Graves' hyperthyroidism. CDR3s include the opening cysteine and the closing phenylalanine or tryptophan. A D gene is named only where the DNA matches it firmly. For some rows the clone size is stated as once, few or many, or as a class when expanded; others skip it.

V gene	clone size	J gene	D gene	CDR3 protein	CDR3 DNA
TRBV19	NA	TRBJ1-1	TRBD1	CASTQPGQGRAEAFF	TGTGCCAGTACCCAACCGGGACAGGGAAGGGCTGAAGCTTTCTTT
TRBV5-1	many	TRBJ2-5	NA	CASSAEIAGETQYF	TGCGCCAGCAGCGCCGAGATAGCAGGAGAGACCCAGTACTTC
TRBV24-1	many	TRBJ1-5	NA	CAKDRPHQPQHF	TGTGCCAAAGACAGGCCGCATCAGCCCCAGCATTTT
TRBV10-3	many	TRBJ2-5	NA	CAIRGPGPETQYF	TGTGCCATCAGGGGGCCAGGACCAGAGACCCAGTACTTC
TRBV6-2/TRBV6-3	many	TRBJ1-1	NA	CASEGDTEAFF	TGTGCCAGCGAGGGTGACACTGAAGCTTTCTTT
TRBV27	many	TRBJ1-2	TRBD1	CASKGGQGDYTF	TGTGCCAGCAAGGGGGGACAGGGAGACTACACCTTC
TRBV7-2	many	TRBJ2-5	NA	CASSFRQVWGETQYF	TGTGCCAGCAGCTTCCGACAGGTTTGGGGGGAGACCCAGTACTTC
TRBV29-1	many	TRBJ1-1	NA	CSTYNTEAFF	TGCAGCACCTACAACACTGAAGCTTTCTTT
TRBV12-3/TRBV12-4	many	TRBJ1-1	NA	CASSSSGTNTEAFF	TGTGCCAGCAGTTCCTCCGGGACGAACACTGAAGCTTTCTTT
TRBV20-1	many	TRBJ1-3	NA	CSAWTAGSTIYF	TGCAGTGCATGGACGGCAGGCAGCACCATATATTTT
TRBV6-1	NA	TRBJ2-7	NA	CASRSTLIAVNSYDQYF	TGTGCCAGCAGGAGCACTCTCATAGCGGTCAATTCCTACGATCAGTACTTC
TRBV27	NA	TRBJ1-5	NA	CASSLYRANSNQPQHF	TGTGCCAGCAGTTTATACAGGGCTAATAGCAATCAGCCCCAGCATTTT
TRBV4-1	NA	TRBJ2-7	TRBD1	CASSPSTGAGYEQYF	TGCGCCAGCAGCCCTTCGACAGGGGCGGGATACGAGCAGTACTTC
TRBV28	many	TRBJ1-2	NA	CASAGGGGYGYTF	TGTGCCAGCGCCGGAGGGGGTGGCTATGGCTACACCTTC
TRBV4-1	NA	TRBJ2-2	NA	CASSHLGGTGELFF	TGCGCCAGCAGCCACCTCGGGGGCACCGGGGAGCTGTTTTTT
TRBV20-1	many	TRBJ1-1	NA	CSARGTEAFF	TGCAGTGCTAGGGGCACTGAAGCTTTCTTT
TRBV20-1	NA	TRBJ2-7	TRBD2	CSARGAGVGEQYF	TGCAGTGCTAGAGGAGCGGGAGTTGGGGAGCAGTACTTC
TRBV2	many	TRBJ2-7	TRBD1	CASSEGRGPSYEQYF	TGTGCCAGCAGTGAAGGCAGGGGGCCTTCCTACGAGCAGTACTTC
TRBV6-1	NA	TRBJ1-2	NA	CASSAWTDSYSYGYTF	TGTGCCAGCAGTGCCTGGACAGATTCGTATTCCTATGGCTACACCTTC
TRBV6-5	many	TRBJ2-2	NA	CASTPYGISNTGELFF	TGTGCCAGCACCCCTTATGGGATTTCGAACACCGGGGAGCTGTTTTTT
TRBV11-2	many	TRBJ2-7	NA	CASSLDPPWGEYYEQYF	TGTGCCAGCAGCTTAGATCCCCCGTGGGGGGAGTACTACGAGCAGTACTTC
TRBV20-1	many	TRBJ2-5	TRBD2	CSASASEGLAGEGETQYF	TGCAGTGCTAGTGCCTCTGAAGGACTGGCGGGAGAAGGAGAGACCCAGTACTTC
TRBV5-1	NA	TRBJ2-5	NA	CASSLSRDTRQETQYF	TGCGCCAGCAGCTTGAGCCGGGACACGAGACAAGAGACCCAGTACTTC
TRBV7-8	many	TRBJ2-7	NA	CASSHRDGSPNEQYF	TGTGCCAGCAGCCATAGGGACGGATCGCCCAACGAGCAGTACTTC
TRBV3-1	many	TRBJ1-5	NA	CASSPSSRQTAQHF	TGTGCCAGCAGCCCTTCCTCTCGACAGACAGCCCAGCATTTT
TRBV6-1	few	TRBJ1-1	NA	CASSERPDRNTEAFF	TGTGCCAGCAGTGAACGCCCAGACAGGAACACTGAAGCTTTCTTT
TRBV10-3	many	TRBJ2-5	NA	CAISELGGINQETQYF	TGTGCCATCAGTGAATTGGGCGGGATTAATCAAGAGACCCAGTACTTC
TRBV27	NA	TRBJ1-2	TRBD1	CASSPDRETIYGYTF	TGTGCCAGCAGCCCGGACAGGGAAACCATCTATGGCTACACCTTC
TRBV29-1	NA	TRBJ1-2	TRBD1	CSAGQAGGYTF	TGCAGCGCTGGACAGGCGGGTGGCTACACCTTC
TRBV3-1	many	TRBJ2-7	NA	CASSHGQGQYF	TGTGCCAGCAGCCATGGGCAGGGACAGTACTTC
TRBV7-2	many	TRBJ2-7	NA	CASSLRFGQVPEQYF	TGTGCCAGCAGCTTAAGGTTCGGGCAGGTCCCCGAGCAGTACTTC
TRBV10-3	once	TRBJ2-5	TRBD2	CATSLGLAGVETQYF	TGTGCCACGTCGTTGGGGCTAGCGGGAGTCGAGACCCAGTACTTC
TRBV7-2	many	TRBJ2-7	TRBD2	CASSWTSGRAYEQYF	TGTGCCAGCAGCTGGACTAGCGGGAGGGCCTACGAGCAGTACTTC
TRBV6-5	once	TRBJ2-2	TRBD1	CASSHGTGVTGELFF	TGTGCCAGCAGTCACGGGACAGGGGTAACCGGGGAGCTGTTTTTT
TRBV6-1	few	TRBJ2-7	NA	CASSKKGGYEQYF	TGTGCCAGCAGTAAAAAGGGTGGCTACGAGCAGTACTTC
TRBV30	many	TRBJ1-1	NA	CAWSLGPEAFF	TGTGCCTGGAGTTTGGGGCCTGAAGCTTTCTTT
TRBV14	NA	TRBJ2-7	NA	CASSHQTTYEQYF	TGTGCCAGCAGCCATCAGACCACCTACGAGCAGTACTTC